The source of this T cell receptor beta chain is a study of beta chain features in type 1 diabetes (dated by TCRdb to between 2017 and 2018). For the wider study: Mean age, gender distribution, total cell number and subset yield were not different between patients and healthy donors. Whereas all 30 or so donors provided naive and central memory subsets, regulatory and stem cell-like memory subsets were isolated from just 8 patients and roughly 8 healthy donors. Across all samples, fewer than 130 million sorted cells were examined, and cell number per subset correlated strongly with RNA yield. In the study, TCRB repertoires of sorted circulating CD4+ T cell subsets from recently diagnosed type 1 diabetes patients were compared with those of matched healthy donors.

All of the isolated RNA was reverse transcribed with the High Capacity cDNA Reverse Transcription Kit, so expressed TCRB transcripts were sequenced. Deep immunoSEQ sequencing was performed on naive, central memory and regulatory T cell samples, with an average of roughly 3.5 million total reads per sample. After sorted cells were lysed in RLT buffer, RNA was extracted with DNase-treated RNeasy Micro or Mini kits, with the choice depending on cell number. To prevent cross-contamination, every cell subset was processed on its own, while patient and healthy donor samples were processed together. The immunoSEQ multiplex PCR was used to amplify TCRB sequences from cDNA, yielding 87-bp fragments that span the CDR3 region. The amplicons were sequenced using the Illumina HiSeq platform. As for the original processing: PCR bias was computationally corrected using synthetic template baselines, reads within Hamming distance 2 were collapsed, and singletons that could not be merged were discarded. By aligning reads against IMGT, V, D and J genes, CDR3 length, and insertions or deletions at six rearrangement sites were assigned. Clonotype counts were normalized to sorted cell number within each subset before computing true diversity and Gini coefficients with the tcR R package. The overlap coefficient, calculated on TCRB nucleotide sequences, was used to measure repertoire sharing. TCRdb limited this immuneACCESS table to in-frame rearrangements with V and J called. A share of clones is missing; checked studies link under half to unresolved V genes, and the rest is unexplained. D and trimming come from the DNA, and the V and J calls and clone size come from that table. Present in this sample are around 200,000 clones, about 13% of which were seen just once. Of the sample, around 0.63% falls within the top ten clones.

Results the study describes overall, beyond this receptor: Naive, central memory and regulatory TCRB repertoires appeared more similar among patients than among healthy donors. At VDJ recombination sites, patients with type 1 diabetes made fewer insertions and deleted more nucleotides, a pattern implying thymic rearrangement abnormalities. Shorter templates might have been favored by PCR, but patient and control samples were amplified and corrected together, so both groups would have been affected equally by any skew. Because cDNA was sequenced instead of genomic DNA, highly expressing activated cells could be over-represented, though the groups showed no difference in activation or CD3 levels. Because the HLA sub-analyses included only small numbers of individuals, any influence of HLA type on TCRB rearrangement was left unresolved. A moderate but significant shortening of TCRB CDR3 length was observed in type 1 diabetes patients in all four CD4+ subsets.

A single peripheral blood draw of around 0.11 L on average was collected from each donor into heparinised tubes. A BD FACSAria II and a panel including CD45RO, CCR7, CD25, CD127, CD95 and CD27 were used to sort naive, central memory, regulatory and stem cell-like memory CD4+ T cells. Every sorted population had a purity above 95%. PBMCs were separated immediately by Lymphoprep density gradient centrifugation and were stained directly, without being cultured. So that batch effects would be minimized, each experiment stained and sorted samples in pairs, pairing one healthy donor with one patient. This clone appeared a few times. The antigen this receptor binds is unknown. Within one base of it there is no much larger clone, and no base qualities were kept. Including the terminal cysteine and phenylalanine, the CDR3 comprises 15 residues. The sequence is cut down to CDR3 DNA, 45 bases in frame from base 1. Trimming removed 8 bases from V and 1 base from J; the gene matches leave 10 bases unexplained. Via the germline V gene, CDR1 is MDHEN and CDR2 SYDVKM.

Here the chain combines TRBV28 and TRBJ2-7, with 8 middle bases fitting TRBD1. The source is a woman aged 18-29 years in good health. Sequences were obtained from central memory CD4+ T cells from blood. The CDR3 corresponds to CASASLQGVSYEQYF. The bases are TGTGCCAGCGCCAGTCTACAGGGGGTATCCTACGAGCAGTACTTC.